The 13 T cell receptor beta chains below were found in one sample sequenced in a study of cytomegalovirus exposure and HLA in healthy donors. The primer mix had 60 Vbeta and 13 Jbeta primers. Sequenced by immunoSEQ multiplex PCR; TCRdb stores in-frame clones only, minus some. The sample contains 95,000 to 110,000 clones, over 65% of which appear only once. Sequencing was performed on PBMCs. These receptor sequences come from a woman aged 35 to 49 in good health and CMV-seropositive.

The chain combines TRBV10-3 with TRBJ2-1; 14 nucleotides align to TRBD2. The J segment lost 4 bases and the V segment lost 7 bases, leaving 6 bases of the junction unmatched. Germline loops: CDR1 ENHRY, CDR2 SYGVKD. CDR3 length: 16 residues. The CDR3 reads CAITGTSGGSYNEQFF. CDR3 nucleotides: TGTGCCATCACCGGGACTAGCGGGGGATCTTACAATGAGCAGTTCTTC.

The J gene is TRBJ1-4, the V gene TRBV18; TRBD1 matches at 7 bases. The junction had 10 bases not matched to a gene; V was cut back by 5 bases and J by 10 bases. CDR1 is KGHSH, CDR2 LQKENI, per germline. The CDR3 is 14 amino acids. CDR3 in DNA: TGTGCCAGCTCAGCCGACAGGGCAACAGGAAAACTGTTTTTT. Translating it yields CASSADRATGKLFF.

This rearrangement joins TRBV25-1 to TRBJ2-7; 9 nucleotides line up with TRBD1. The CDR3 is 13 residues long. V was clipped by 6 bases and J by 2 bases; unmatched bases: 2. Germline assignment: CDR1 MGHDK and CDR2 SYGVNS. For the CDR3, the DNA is TGTGCCAGCAGGCGACAGGGGGCCTACGAGCAGTACTTC. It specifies CASRRQGAYEQYF.

CDR3 in DNA: TGCAGCGTTGAAAGTGTGGGGACAGGGGGCAGAGGAACTGAAGCTTTCTTT. It specifies CSVESVGTGGRGTEAFF. This rearrangement joins TRBV29-1 to TRBJ1-1; the match to TRBD1 covers 12 bases. The germline CDR1 and CDR2 sequences are SQVTM and ANQGSEA. The CDR3 consists of 17 residues. Trimming at V came to 2 bases and at J to 5 bases, leaving 12 bases not matched to a gene.

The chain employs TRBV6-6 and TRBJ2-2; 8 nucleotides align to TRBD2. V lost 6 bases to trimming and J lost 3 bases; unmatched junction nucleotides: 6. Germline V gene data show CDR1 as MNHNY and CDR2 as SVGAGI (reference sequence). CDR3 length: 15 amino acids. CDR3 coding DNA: TGTGCCAGCAGGTCAAACGGGGGGGACACCGGGGAGCTGTTTTTT. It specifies CASRSNGGDTGELFF.

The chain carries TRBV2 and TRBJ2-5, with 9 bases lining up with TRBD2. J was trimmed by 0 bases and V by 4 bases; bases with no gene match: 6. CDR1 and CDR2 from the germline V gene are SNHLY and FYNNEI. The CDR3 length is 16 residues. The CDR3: CASSGGLAGYQETQYF. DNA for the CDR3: TGTGCCAGCAGTGGGGGGCTAGCGGGGTACCAAGAGACCCAGTACTTC. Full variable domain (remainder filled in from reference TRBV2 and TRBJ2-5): EPEVTQTPSHQVTQMGQEVILRCVPISNHLYFYWYRQILGQKVEFLVSFYNNEISEKSEIFDDQFSVERPDGSNFTLKIRSTKLEDSAMYFCASSGGLAGYQETQYFGPGTRLLVL.

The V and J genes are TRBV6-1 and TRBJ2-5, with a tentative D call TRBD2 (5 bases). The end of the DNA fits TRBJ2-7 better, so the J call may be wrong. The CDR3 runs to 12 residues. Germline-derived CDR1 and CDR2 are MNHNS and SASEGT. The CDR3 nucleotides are TGTGCCAGCAGGGGGAGCTGGTACGAGCAGTACTTC. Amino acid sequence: CASRGSWYEQYF.

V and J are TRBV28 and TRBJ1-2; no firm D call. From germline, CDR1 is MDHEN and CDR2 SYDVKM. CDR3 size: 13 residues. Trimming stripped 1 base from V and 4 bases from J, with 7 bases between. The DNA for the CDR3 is TGTGCCAGCAGTTTATTCCGACTCTATGGCTACACCTTC. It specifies CASSLFRLYGYTF.

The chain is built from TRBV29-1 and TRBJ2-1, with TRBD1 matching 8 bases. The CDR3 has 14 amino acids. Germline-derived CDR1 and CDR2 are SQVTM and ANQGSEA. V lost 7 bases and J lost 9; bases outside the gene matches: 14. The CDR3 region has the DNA TGCAGCGGCACGACAGGGGATCGAGGTAGTGAGCAGTTCTTC. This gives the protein CSGTTGDRGSEQFF.

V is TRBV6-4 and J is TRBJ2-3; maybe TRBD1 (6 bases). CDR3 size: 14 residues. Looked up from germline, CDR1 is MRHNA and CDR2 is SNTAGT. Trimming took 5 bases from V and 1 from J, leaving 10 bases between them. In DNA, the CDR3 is TGTGCCAGCAGTCGACAGGACCGCACAGATACGCAGTATTTT. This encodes CASSRQDRTDTQYF.

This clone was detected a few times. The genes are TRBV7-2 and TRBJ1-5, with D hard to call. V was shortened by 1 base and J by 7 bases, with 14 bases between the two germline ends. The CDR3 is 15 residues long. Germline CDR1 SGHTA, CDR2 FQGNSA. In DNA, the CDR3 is TGTGCCAGCAGCTTAGACCACCAGACGGGACAGCCCCAGCATTTT. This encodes CASSLDHQTGQPQHF.

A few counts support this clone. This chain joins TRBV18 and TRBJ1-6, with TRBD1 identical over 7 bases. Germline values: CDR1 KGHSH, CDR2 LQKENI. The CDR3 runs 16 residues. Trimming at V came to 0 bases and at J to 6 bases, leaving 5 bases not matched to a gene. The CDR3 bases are TGTGCCAGCTCACCACCCACTCCAGGGGGTAATTCACCCCTCCACTTT. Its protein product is CASSPPTPGGNSPLHF.

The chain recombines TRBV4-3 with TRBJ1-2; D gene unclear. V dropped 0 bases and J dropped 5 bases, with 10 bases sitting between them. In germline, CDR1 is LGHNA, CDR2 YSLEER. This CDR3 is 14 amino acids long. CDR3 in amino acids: CASSQDAGFYGYTF. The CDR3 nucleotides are TGCGCCAGCAGCCAAGATGCGGGGTTTTATGGCTACACCTTC.